This is a list of T cell receptor beta chains from one sample in a study of type 1 regulatory T cells. These TCRs' antigens remain unknown. Each CDR3 protein gets one entry after TCRdb re-called the reads with MiXCR. The profile shows approximately 43,000 distinct CDR3 sequences, roughly an eighth of them singletons. The specimen sequenced was cultured non-Tr1 T cells, either the whole culture or a sorted T cell fraction (not recorded which). The source is a human donor in good health. The CDR3 runs from the conserved cysteine through the conserved F or W. D genes are given only for firm matches. Only some rows state a clone size, as once, few, many or a class for expanded clones.

d_call	v_call	clone_size	j_call	cdr3_nt	cdr3_aa
TRBD2	TRBV28	few	TRBJ2-7	TGTGCCAGCAGCTTCTTAGCGGGGGGTTACGAGCAGTACTTC	CASSFLAGGYEQYF
.	TRBV12-3/TRBV12-4	many	TRBJ1-2	TGTGCCAGCAGTTTAGGCAGGGTCGGCTACACCTTC	CASSLGRVGYTF
TRBD2	TRBV5-4	many	TRBJ2-5	TGTGCCAGCAGCTTGTTAATTTCTAGCGGGAGTGTAGAGACCCAGTACTTC	CASSLLISSGSVETQYF
.	TRBV11-2	many	TRBJ2-7	TGTGCCAGCAGCTTTATCGGGTCGTCCGAGCAGTACTTC	CASSFIGSSEQYF
.	TRBV30	many	TRBJ2-1	TGTGCCTGGAGTGTAGGGACTGCTGTCAATGAGCAGTTCTTC	CAWSVGTAVNEQFF
.	TRBV20-1	few	TRBJ1-2	TGCAGTGCTAGGGGAACAGGTGACTATGGCTACACCTTC	CSARGTGDYGYTF
.	TRBV6-5	.	TRBJ2-7	TGTGCCAGCGGAGTTACCTTCGGAGCCGAGCAGTACTTC	CASGVTFGAEQYF
.	TRBV9	many	TRBJ1-2	TGTGCCAGCAGCGCGATAGGACAGACCTATGGCTACACCTTC	CASSAIGQTYGYTF
TRBD1	TRBV7-6	many	TRBJ2-7	TGTGCCAGCAGCCGGACAGGGCTTTCCTACGAGCAGTACTTC	CASSRTGLSYEQYF
.	TRBV6-5	.	TRBJ1-2	TGTGCCAGCAGTTACTCGGAGAGGGGTGGCTACACCTTC	CASSYSERGGYTF
TRBD1	TRBV7-8	many	TRBJ1-5	TGTGCCAGCAGCTTAGGGTCTGGGTTACAGGGGGCGAGGCAGCCCCAGCATTTT	CASSLGSGLQGARQPQHF
TRBD2	TRBV6-5	.	TRBJ2-7	TGTGCTAGCGGGAGGGCCCACGAGCAGTACTTC	CASGRAHEQYF
TRBD1	TRBV5-1	many	TRBJ1-1	TGCGCCAGCAGCTTGGCCAGAGGGGGCGGTGAAGCTTTCTTT	CASSLARGGGEAFF
.	TRBV7-9	few	TRBJ2-3	TGTGCCAGCAGCCTAGGGGCTAACACAGATACGCAGTATTTT	CASSLGANTDTQYF
TRBD1	TRBV18	many	TRBJ2-5	TGTGCCAGCTCACCCCCTAGACAGGGGATTAAGACCCAGTACTTC	CASSPPRQGIKTQYF
TRBD2	TRBV5-4	.	TRBJ2-1	TGTGCCAGCAGCTTGGGGGGACTAGCGGGGACCTACAATGAGCAGTTCTTC	CASSLGGLAGTYNEQFF
.	TRBV5-1	.	TRBJ2-1	TGCGCCAGCAGCTTGGTGACTCCACCTCGGACGTACAATGAGCAGTTCTTC	CASSLVTPPRTYNEQFF
.	TRBV30	few	TRBJ1-1	TGTGCCTGGAGTGTTCTTCGAGACACTGAAGCTTTCTTT	CAWSVLRDTEAFF
TRBD2	TRBV6-5	once	TRBJ2-4	TGTGCCAGCAGAGGACTAGCGGGAGGGGAGAACATTCAGTACTTC	CASRGLAGGENIQYF
TRBD1	TRBV7-8	.	TRBJ2-2	TGTGCCAGCAGCTTATTCAGGGGGCACGGGGAGCTGTTTTTT	CASSLFRGHGELFF
.	TRBV30	few	TRBJ2-3	TGTGCCTGGAGTGTGTCAGTCCCTCTTTATTTT	CAWSVSVPLYF
.	TRBV7-9	many	TRBJ2-7	TGTGCCAGCAGCTTAGAGGCAGGGAACGAGCAGTACTTC	CASSLEAGNEQYF
.	TRBV20-1	few	TRBJ1-4	TGCAGTGCTAGAGACACGGCGGCGAAGCATATGTTTTTT	CSARDTAAKHMFF
.	TRBV29-1	.	TRBJ2-5	TGCAGCGTTCTAGATCAGACCCAGTACTTC	CSVLDQTQYF
TRBD2	TRBV28	.	TRBJ2-1	TGTGCCAGCAGCCCCCCCACTAGCGGAAGTTACAATGAGCAGTTCTTC	CASSPPTSGSYNEQFF
TRBD2	TRBV27	few	TRBJ2-6	TGTGCCAGCAGACCTCTAGTGAGCGGGGTCTCTGGGGCCAACGTCCTGACTTTC	CASRPLVSGVSGANVLTF
.	TRBV7-2	medium-sized	TRBJ2-1	TGTGCCAGCAGCTTAGCAGGGGGCGCTAGCGGGTCCTACAATGAGCAGTTCTTC	CASSLAGGASGSYNEQFF
TRBD2	TRBV3-1	.	TRBJ2-1	TGTGCCAGCAGCAGAGAGACTAGCGGGAGACTCAATGAGCAGTTCTTC	CASSRETSGRLNEQFF
TRBD2	TRBV9	few	TRBJ2-5	TGTGCCAGCAGCTTAGCGGGAGTGGAGGAGACCCAGTACTTC	CASSLAGVEETQYF
TRBD2	TRBV4-2	.	TRBJ2-1	TGTGCCAGCAGCCCCGGGACTAGCCAAGAGCAGTTCTTC	CASSPGTSQEQFF
TRBD2	TRBV5-1	many	TRBJ2-3	TGCGCCTCAGCGGGCGGGAGTCTCGGAGATACGCAGTATTTT	CASAGGSLGDTQYF
TRBD1	TRBV20-1	many	TRBJ2-7	TGCAGTTCCATGGGGACAGTCTACGAGCAGTACTTC	CSSMGTVYEQYF
.	TRBV7-6	few	TRBJ1-1	TGTGCCAGCAGCTTACGGCAGGGCGCTGAAGCTTTCTTT	CASSLRQGAEAFF
.	TRBV12-3/TRBV12-4	many	TRBJ2-5	TGTGCCAGCAGCAGAGGGGACGGCCAAGAGACCCAGTACTTC	CASSRGDGQETQYF
.	TRBV12-3/TRBV12-4	many	TRBJ1-2	TGTGCCAGCATTCGAGGTTTCAATGGCTACACCTTC	CASIRGFNGYTF
.	TRBV20-1	few	TRBJ1-2	TGCAGTGCTAGTAGCGGGGGAGCTGTCTATGGCTACACCTTC	CSASSGGAVYGYTF
.	TRBV9	.	TRBJ1-4	TGTGCCAGCAGCGCCCCGGGGCGAAGTAATGAAAAACTGTTTTTT	CASSAPGRSNEKLFF
.	TRBV5-1	.	TRBJ1-2	TGCGCCAGCAGCTTGAACACGAACACGGCTTCGGGTAGCTACACCTTC	CASSLNTNTASGSYTF
TRBD2	TRBV20-1	.	TRBJ2-5	TGCAGTGCTAGAACTAGCGGGAGGTGGGGGGAGACCCAGTACTTC	CSARTSGRWGETQYF
.	TRBV20-1	.	TRBJ2-3	TGCAGTGCTAGACGTCGTCAAGGACAGCGCACAGATACGCAGTATTTT	CSARRRQGQRTDTQYF
TRBD2	TRBV6-5	many	TRBJ2-7	TGTGCCAGCAGACGAACCCCGGGAGCGGGAGTAGGCGAGCAGTACTTC	CASRRTPGAGVGEQYF
.	TRBV18	.	TRBJ1-1	TGTGCCAGCTCACCAAACACCTTGAACACTGAAGCTTTCTTT	CASSPNTLNTEAFF